The clone carrying this T cell receptor beta chain was observed a few times. Primed by a sample-barcoded 5' primer and a J-beta primer mix, a second PCR proceeded for roughly 7 to 11 cycles. Unique molecular identifiers of 12 random nucleotides labeled each cDNA. Via MiXCR, TCRdb re-called the 5' RACE reads, giving one row per CDR3 protein. In the table there are about a million distinct CDR3 sequences, less than 45% of which are singletons. These data belong to a study of blood T cells in healthy people across ages. About the study: The template switching approach captured approximately one barcoded beta molecule for every two T cells.

The CDR3 length is 15 residues. Germline loops: CDR1 SEHNR, CDR2 FQNEAQ (reference sequence). After removal of 7 bases from V and 3 bases from J, the junction contained 10 bases not matched to a gene. Samples each yielded at least 5.5 micrograms of total RNA. The sequenced sample was blood. The source is a man aged 18 to 29 in good health. This chain uses TRBV7-9 with TRBJ1-2, with TRBD1 matching over 8 bases. Written as DNA, the CDR3 is TGTGCCAGCACCTACTCAGGGGGCGGTGACTATGGCTACACCTTC. Amino acids: CASTYSGGGDYGYTF.